This TCR beta chain was obtained from a study of shared clonotypes between healthy human individuals. Findings of the study overall: Generally, estimated richness proved larger in naive subsets than it did in memory subsets. Of the naive CD4 clonotypes, around 5.2% were shared across a few donors.

A note on this clone: Its antigen is still unknown.

Terminally differentiated effector memory CD45RA+ cells were excluded by CCR7 positive selection of CD45RO-negative cells. Free of recent acute infections or vaccinations, the donors were healthy HIV-negative adults. Assay: immunoSEQ multiplex PCR; the TCRdb copy retains only in-frame clones and omits some. The profile shows about 1.9 million clones, around 95% of them singletons. This receptor was identified in a young man in good health. Some clones in this sample may be carry-over from other donors' samples. The sample taken for sequencing was naive CD8+ T cells from PBMCs.

Here the CDR3 DNA reads TGTGCCAGCAGCGTAGGGGACGGAAACACCGGGGAGCTGTTTTTT. Translating it yields CASSVGDGNTGELFF. The chain combines TRBV9 with TRBJ2-2, with D tentatively TRBD1 or TRBD2 (5 bases each). The V and J ends lost 0 bases and 2 bases respectively, with 8 bases between them. Germline CDR1 is SGDLS and CDR2 is YYNGEE. The CDR3 is 15 amino acids.